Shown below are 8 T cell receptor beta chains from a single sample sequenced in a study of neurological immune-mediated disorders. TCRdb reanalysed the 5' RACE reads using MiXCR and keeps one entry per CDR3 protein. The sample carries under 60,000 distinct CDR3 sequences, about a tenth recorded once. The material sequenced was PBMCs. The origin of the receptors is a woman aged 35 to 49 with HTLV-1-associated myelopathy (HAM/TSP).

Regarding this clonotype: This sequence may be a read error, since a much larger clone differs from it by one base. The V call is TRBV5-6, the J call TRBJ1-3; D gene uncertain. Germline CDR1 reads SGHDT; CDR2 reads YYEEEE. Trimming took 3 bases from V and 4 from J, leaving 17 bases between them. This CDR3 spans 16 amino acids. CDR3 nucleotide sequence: TGTGCCAGCAGCTACACCCTAGGGCTCACCGGAAACACCATATATTTT. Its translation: CASSYTLGLTGNTIYF.

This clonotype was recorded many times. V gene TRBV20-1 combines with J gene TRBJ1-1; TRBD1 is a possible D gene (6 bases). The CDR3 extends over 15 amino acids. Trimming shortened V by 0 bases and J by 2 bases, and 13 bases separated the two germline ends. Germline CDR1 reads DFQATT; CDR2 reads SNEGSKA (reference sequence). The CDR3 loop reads CSARDSRGSNTEAFF. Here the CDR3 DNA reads TGCAGTGCTAGAGATTCAAGGGGGTCAAACACTGAAGCTTTCTTT.

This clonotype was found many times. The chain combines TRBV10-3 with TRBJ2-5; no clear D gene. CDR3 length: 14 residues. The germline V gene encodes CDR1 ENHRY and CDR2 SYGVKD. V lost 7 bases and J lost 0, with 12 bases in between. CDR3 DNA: TGTGCCATCACCCGCACACCGAACCAAGAGACCCAGTACTTC. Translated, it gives CAITRTPNQETQYF.

The CDR3: CAILGIETQYF. CDR3 sequence (DNA): TGTGCCATCCTCGGGATCGAGACCCAGTACTTC. The rearrangement links TRBV6-1 to TRBJ2-5; tentatively, D is TRBD2 (5 bases). The CDR3 runs to 11 residues. Trimming stripped 10 bases from V and 5 bases from J, with 11 bases between. CDR1 is MNHNS and CDR2 is SASEGT in the germline V gene.

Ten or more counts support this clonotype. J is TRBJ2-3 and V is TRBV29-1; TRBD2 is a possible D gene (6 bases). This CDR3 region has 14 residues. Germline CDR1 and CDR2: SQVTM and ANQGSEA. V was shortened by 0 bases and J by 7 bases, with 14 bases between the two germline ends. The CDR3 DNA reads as TGCAGCGTTGAAGAAGGAGGGCTGGGGAATACGCAGTATTTT. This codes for CSVEEGGLGNTQYF.

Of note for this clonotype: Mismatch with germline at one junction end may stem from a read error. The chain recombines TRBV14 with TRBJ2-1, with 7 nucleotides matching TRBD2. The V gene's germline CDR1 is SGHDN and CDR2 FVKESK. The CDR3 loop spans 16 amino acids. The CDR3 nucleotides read TGTGCCAGCAGCCAAGATTTTGGGACTACACACAATGAGCAGCTCTTC. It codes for CASSQDFGTTHNEQLF.

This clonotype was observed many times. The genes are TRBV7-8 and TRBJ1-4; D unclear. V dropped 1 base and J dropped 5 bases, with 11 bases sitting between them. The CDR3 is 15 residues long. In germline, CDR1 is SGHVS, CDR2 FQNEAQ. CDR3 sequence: CASSLVVGLNEKLFF. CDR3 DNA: TGTGCCAGCAGCTTAGTGGTTGGGTTGAATGAAAAACTGTTTTTT.

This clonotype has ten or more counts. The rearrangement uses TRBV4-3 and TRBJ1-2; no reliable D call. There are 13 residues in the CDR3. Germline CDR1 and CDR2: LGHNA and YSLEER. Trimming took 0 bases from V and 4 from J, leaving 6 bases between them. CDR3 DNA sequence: TGCGCCAGCAGCCAAGATCGTCCCTATGGCTACACCTTC. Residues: CASSQDRPYGYTF.